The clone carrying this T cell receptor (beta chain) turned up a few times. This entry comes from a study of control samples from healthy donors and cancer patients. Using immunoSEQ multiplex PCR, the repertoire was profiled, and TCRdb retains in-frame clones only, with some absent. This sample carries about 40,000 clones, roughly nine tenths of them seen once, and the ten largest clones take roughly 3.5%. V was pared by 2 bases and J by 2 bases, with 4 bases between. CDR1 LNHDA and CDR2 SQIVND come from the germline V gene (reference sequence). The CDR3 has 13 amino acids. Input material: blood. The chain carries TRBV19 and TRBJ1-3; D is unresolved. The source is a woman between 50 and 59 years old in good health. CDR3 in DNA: TGTGCCAGTAGTATAAAGCCTGGAAACACCATATATTTT. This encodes CASSIKPGNTIYF.